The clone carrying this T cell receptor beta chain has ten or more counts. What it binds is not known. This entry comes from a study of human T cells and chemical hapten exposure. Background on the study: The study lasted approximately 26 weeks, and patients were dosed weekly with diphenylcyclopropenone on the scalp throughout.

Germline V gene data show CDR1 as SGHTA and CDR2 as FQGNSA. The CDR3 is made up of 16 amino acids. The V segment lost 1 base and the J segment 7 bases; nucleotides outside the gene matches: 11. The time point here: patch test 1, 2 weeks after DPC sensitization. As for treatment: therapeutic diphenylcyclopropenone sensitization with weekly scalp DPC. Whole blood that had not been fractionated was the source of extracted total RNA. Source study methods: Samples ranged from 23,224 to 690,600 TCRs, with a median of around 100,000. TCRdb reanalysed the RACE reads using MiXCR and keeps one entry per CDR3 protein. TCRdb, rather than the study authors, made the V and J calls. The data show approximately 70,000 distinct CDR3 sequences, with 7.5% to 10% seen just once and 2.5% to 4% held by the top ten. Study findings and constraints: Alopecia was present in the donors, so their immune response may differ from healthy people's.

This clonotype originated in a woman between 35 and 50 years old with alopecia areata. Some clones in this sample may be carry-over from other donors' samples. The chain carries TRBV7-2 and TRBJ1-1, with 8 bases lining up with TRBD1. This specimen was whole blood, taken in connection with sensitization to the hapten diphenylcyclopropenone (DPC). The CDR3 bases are TGTGCCAGCAGCTTAGGGGACGGCAGGGGGCGGTTTGAAGCTTTCTTT. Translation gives CASSLGDGRGRFEAFF.